This note documents a single TCR beta chain sequence. Its antigen is unknown. V was pared by 2 bases and J by 4 bases, with 4 bases between. CDR1 and CDR2 (germline): SNHLY, FYNNEI. The CDR3 extends over 12 amino acids. In each case, RNA was isolated and then reverse transcribed into cDNA as the sequencing template. Libraries were prepared by immunoSEQ multiplex PCR; TCRdb keeps only in-frame clonotypes and omits some of them. The data show roughly 250,000 clones, under 70% seen once. Sorted populations comprised CD4+ and CD8+ T cells obtained from PBMCs. The sample belongs to a study of CD8+ T cells in alopecia areata. As for the study in general: Twice daily, treated patients received 5 to 10 mg of oral tofacitinib. Broader study findings: When scalp samples are sequenced, resident alphabeta T cells of normal skin are also captured. Clonality was higher in lesional than normal scalp, especially in alopecia totalis/universalis.

The sequence derives from a human donor with alopecia areata. J is TRBJ2-3 and V is TRBV2; D not certain. The sample here was CD4+ T cells sorted from blood, taken at week 0. CDR3 in DNA: TGTGCCAGCAGTGAACTGGCAGATACGCAGTATTTT. Its translation is CASSELADTQYF.